This TCR beta chain was profiled in a study of blood T cell repertoires in COVID-19. Here immunoSEQ multiplex PCR was the method, and the copy in TCRdb shows in-frame clones only, minus some. The sample holds around 270,000 clones, approximately 80% seen once. Concerning this clone itself: The identical CDR3 is also encoded by other nucleotide sequences in the sample.

This sequence was found in a man aged 60-69 years with acute or convalescent COVID-19. Source material: peripheral blood.

CDR3 coding DNA: TGTGCCAGTAGTATAGGAAACAGCCAAGAGACCCAGTACTTC. This codes for CASSIGNSQETQYF. The J gene is TRBJ2-5, the V gene TRBV19; D ambiguous. Deletions cut 1 base from V and 1 base from J, with 7 bases between. CDR3 length equals 14 residues. Germline CDR1 and CDR2: LNHDA and SQIVND (reference sequence).